The T cell receptor (beta chain) under discussion was sequenced for a study of T cells in Graves' hyperthyroidism and ophthalmopathy. Regarding the study as a whole: A 13 V-J signature model discriminated ophthalmopathy versus stable hyperthyroidism.

This clonotype appeared many times. The antigen remains undetermined. Patients were aged 18 to 65, had disease duration under 2 months, and had newly diagnosed hyperthyroidism. When hyperthyroidism was first diagnosed, the blood sample was taken, preceding any ophthalmopathy symptoms. Isolation of PBMCs was performed on 9.5 to 10 ml fresh peripheral blood. The germline V gene has CDR1 SGHRS and CDR2 YFSETQ. CDR3 length: 15 residues. The trim removed 3 bases at V and 1 base at J, leaving 5 bases unmatched. TCR beta CDR3 regions were amplified from RNA transcripts. HTBI primers were used for first-round RT-PCR of the TCR CDR3. TCRdb re-called the multiplex PCR reads with MiXCR, one entry per CDR3 protein. The sample holds fewer than 500,000 distinct CDR3 sequences, less than 15% seen once.

The sequence derives from a man under 40 with Graves' hyperthyroidism that later progressed to Graves' ophthalmopathy. The chain has TRBV5-1 and TRBJ1-1, with 8 bases fitting TRBD1. Sequenced sample: blood. The DNA for the CDR3 is TGCGCCAGCAGCTCGCGGACAGGGCAGAACACTGAAGCTTTCTTT. Its protein product is CASSSRTGQNTEAFF.